These T cell receptor beta chains were read from a single sample in a study of T cells in Graves' hyperthyroidism and ophthalmopathy. TCRdb re-called the multiplex PCR reads with MiXCR, one entry per CDR3 protein. This sample yields around 690,000 distinct CDR3 sequences, of which approximately 15% are seen a single time; roughly a sixth belongs to the top ten. The sample taken for sequencing was blood. These receptors originate from a man aged 45-65 years with Graves' hyperthyroidism. Both conserved end residues are part of each CDR3. The D gene is left open where the match is weak. Some rows mark clone size as missing; the rest say once, few, many or name a class of expanded clone.

D,J,V,size,DNA,CDR3
TRBD1,TRBJ1-1,TRBV24-1,.,TGTGCCACCAGACCTCTGACAGGGGAAAACACTGAAGCTTTCTTT,CATRPLTGENTEAFF
.,TRBJ1-6,TRBV4-1,few,TGCGCCAGCAGCCAGGGCATAACGCGGGTTTCACCCCTCCACTTT,CASSQGITRVSPLHF
TRBD1,TRBJ2-7,TRBV6-2/TRBV6-3,many,TGTGCCAGCAGTTACTCGATTTACAGGGGGCCAGACGAGCAGTACTTC,CASSYSIYRGPDEQYF
.,TRBJ1-6,TRBV28,many,TGTGCCAGCAGTCCCCGGACAGTTCTGCCACCCCTCCACTTT,CASSPRTVLPPLHF
.,TRBJ2-7,TRBV20-1,few,TGCAGTGCTAGAGATATAGCGAGGAGCTCCTACGAGCAGTACTTC,CSARDIARSSYEQYF
TRBD2,TRBJ2-3,TRBV28,.,TGTGCCAGCATCCGAGCGGGATTGGCAGATACGCAGTATTTT,CASIRAGLADTQYF
.,TRBJ2-1,TRBV9,few,TGTGCCAGCAGCGTAGATTCTGGATACAATGAGCAGTTCTTC,CASSVDSGYNEQFF
.,TRBJ2-1,TRBV7-9,.,TGTGCCAGCAGCTTCGGTGAACTCTCAAGCAATGAGCAGTTCTTC,CASSFGELSSNEQFF
TRBD2,TRBJ2-1,TRBV20-1,.,TGCAGTGCGGCCCCCCCGGCGGGAGGGCTGAGCTCCTACAATGAGCAGTTCTTC,CSAAPPAGGLSSYNEQFF
.,TRBJ1-1,TRBV14,many,TGTGCCAGCAGCCAAGCGTGGGACTTGGACACTGAAGCTTTCTTT,CASSQAWDLDTEAFF
TRBD2,TRBJ2-1,TRBV24-1,.,TGTGCCACCGAAGGGGCTAGCGGGACGAGCGGTAACAATGAGCAGTTCTTC,CATEGASGTSGNNEQFF
.,TRBJ1-5,TRBV30,many,TGTGCCTGGAGTAACAGGGTGAATCAGCCCCAGCATTTT,CAWSNRVNQPQHF
TRBD1,TRBJ2-7,TRBV9,.,TGTGCCAGCAGCAGTCGACAGGGGAGCGAGCAGTACTTC,CASSSRQGSEQYF
.,TRBJ1-4,TRBV5-1,.,TGCGCCAGCAGCCCCGGACGTCAAGGAACTAATGAAAGACTGTTTTTT,CASSPGRQGTNERLFF
.,TRBJ2-1,TRBV10-3,.,TGTGCCATCAGTGAGTCGCGACCGCCCTACAATGAGCAGTTCTTC,CAISESRPPYNEQFF
TRBD1,TRBJ1-4,TRBV5-1,.,TGCGCCAGCAGCGCCCGACAGGGGTCTTCTGAAAAACTGTTTTTT,CASSARQGSSEKLFF
TRBD2,TRBJ2-7,TRBV5-4,many,TGTGCCAGCAGCTTGGCGGGACTAGCGTCTTTCGAGCAGTACTTC,CASSLAGLASFEQYF
.,TRBJ2-7,TRBV4-1,few,TGCGCCAGCAGCCAAGGAAGGGGTCGAACTCTTTCCTACGAGCAGTACTTC,CASSQGRGRTLSYEQYF
TRBD1,TRBJ1-2,TRBV7-2,.,TGTGCCAGCAGCTTAGTTTCGACAGGGGTCGATTATGGCTACACCTTC,CASSLVSTGVDYGYTF
TRBD2,TRBJ2-2,TRBV12-3/TRBV12-4,.,TGTGCCGGGACTAGCGGATACAACGGGGAGCTGTTTTTT,CAGTSGYNGELFF
.,TRBJ1-1,TRBV5-1,many,TGCGCCAGCAGCTTGGGGACGGACGGACGAGGCGAAGCTTTCTTT,CASSLGTDGRGEAFF
TRBD2,TRBJ2-3,TRBV15,.,TGTGCCACCAGCAATAGCGGGAGAGGTTCAGATACGCAGTATTTT,CATSNSGRGSDTQYF
.,TRBJ1-1,TRBV15,many,TGTGCCACCAGCAGAGATAGGCAGTACACTGAAGCTTTCTTT,CATSRDRQYTEAFF
TRBD2,TRBJ2-3,TRBV4-1,few,TGCGCCAGCAGCAACCGGGACTATGAGGGGACAGATACGCAGTATTTT,CASSNRDYEGTDTQYF
.,TRBJ2-2,TRBV20-1,.,TGCAGTGCTAGTCTCCGGGGCCCGAACACCGGGGAGCTGTTTTTT,CSASLRGPNTGELFF
.,TRBJ2-5,TRBV7-9,few,TGTGCCAGCAGCTTAAGACAGACGGAGACCCAGTACTTC,CASSLRQTETQYF
TRBD2,TRBJ2-5,TRBV24-1,many,TGTGCCACCAGTGGCTACGGGACTAGCAGATCGGAGACCCAGTACTTC,CATSGYGTSRSETQYF
.,TRBJ2-3,TRBV7-2,few,TGTGCCAGCAGCCCGAGGGACCTCCCCACAGATACGCAGTATTTT,CASSPRDLPTDTQYF
.,TRBJ2-7,TRBV28,many,TGTGCCAGCACCACGGAGTTATACTCCTACGAGCAGTACTTC,CASTTELYSYEQYF
TRBD2,TRBJ2-7,TRBV19,few,TGTGCCAGTAGTATCCAGCGGGAGACCTACGAGCAGTACTTC,CASSIQRETYEQYF
TRBD2,TRBJ2-3,TRBV15,few,TGTGCCACCAGCACGCTAGCGGGAGTTCAGTGGGGCACAGATACGCAGTATTTT,CATSTLAGVQWGTDTQYF
TRBD1,TRBJ2-6,TRBV27,.,TGTGCCAGCAGTATGCCGGGACAGGGGTTCAGTGGGGCCAACGTCCTGACTTTC,CASSMPGQGFSGANVLTF
.,TRBJ2-1,TRBV29-1,many,TGCAGCGTTGACCTAACAGCTGTTAATGAGCAGTTCTTC,CSVDLTAVNEQFF
.,TRBJ2-5,TRBV10-3,many,TGTGCCATCGCAGGGATATCCCAAGAGACCCAGTACTTC,CAIAGISQETQYF
.,TRBJ2-6,TRBV11-2,few,TGTGCCAGCAGCTCAGTTAGAACAGGGCTCTCTGGGGCCAACGTCCTGACTTTC,CASSSVRTGLSGANVLTF
TRBD2,TRBJ2-5,TRBV2,many,TGTGCCAGCAGTGAACTAGCGGGAGACAGAGAGACCCAGTACTTC,CASSELAGDRETQYF
.,TRBJ1-2,TRBV11-2,many,TGTGCCAGCAGCTTAGGGTTGGAGGGGAAGGGCTACACCTTC,CASSLGLEGKGYTF
TRBD2,TRBJ2-1,TRBV19,many,TGTGCCAGTAGTATGTCTAGCGGGTTTTACAATGAGCAGTTCTTC,CASSMSSGFYNEQFF
.,TRBJ1-6,TRBV4-3,.,TGCGCCAGCAGCCAAGATCGGGGGGTAGGAGGCTCACCCCTCCACTTT,CASSQDRGVGGSPLHF
.,TRBJ2-1,TRBV6-1,many,TGTGCCAGCAGTGAACTCAGAGAGAGGGATGAGCAGTTCTTC,CASSELRERDEQFF
.,TRBJ1-4,TRBV29-1,few,TGCAGCGTTGTGCAGGGAGGGGATGAAAAACTGTTTTTT,CSVVQGGDEKLFF
.,TRBJ2-3,TRBV7-9,many,TGTGCCGCCGCGGGGTTCGCAGATACGCAGTATTTT,CAAAGFADTQYF
TRBD1,TRBJ2-2,TRBV12-3/TRBV12-4,.,TGTGCCAGCAATTTTGGGACAGCGAACACCGGGGAGCTGTTTTTT,CASNFGTANTGELFF
TRBD2,TRBJ2-7,TRBV7-2,.,TGTGCCAGCAGCTTAGAGCTAGCGGGCGAGCAAGGGGCCTACGAGCAGTACTTC,CASSLELAGEQGAYEQYF
.,TRBJ2-1,TRBV19,many,TGTGCCAGTAGTATGATGGGCGACTTTAGTGAGCAGTTCTTC,CASSMMGDFSEQFF
.,TRBJ1-2,TRBV11-2,many,TGTGCCAGCAGCCCCACCCGGGGGAGGCGCATAGGCTACACCTTC,CASSPTRGRRIGYTF
TRBD1,TRBJ1-1,TRBV11-2,.,TGTGCCAGCAGCTTTACAGGGGGGGGGGTGATGGCTTTCTTT,CASSFTGGGVMAFF
TRBD1,TRBJ1-4,TRBV12-3/TRBV12-4,many,TGTGCCAGCAGAACAAAGGGGGCTGGAAATGAAAAACTGTTTTTT,CASRTKGAGNEKLFF